Listed below are T cell receptor beta chains from one sample, sequenced in a study of identical twins. Using its own MiXCR run on the 5' RACE reads, TCRdb lists one record per CDR3 protein. Here the sample spans under 1 million distinct CDR3 sequences, 9% to 15% being singletons. These sequences were also reported in another study, on yellow fever vaccine responses in identical twins.

The sample comprised PBMCs. These receptors all come from a woman younger than 30 in good health. The CDR3 runs from the conserved cysteine through the conserved F or W. D genes are given only for firm matches. Clone size, where shown, is once, few, many, or a class for clones that have expanded.

j_gene: TRBJ2-1
abundance: many
d_gene: .
v_gene: TRBV15
CDR3nt: TGTGCCACCAGCAGAGGTGCCTATACCTATGAGCAGTTCTTC
CDR3aa: CATSRGAYTYEQFF

j_gene: TRBJ2-2
abundance: .
d_gene: .
v_gene: TRBV7-9
CDR3nt: TGTGCCAGCAGCCCTCCCTCGGTGGTCGGCACCGGGGAGCTGTTTTTT
CDR3aa: CASSPPSVVGTGELFF

j_gene: TRBJ2-7
abundance: few
d_gene: .
v_gene: TRBV6-1
CDR3nt: TGTGCCAGCAGTGAAATCCCCGGAACCTACGAGCAGTACTTC
CDR3aa: CASSEIPGTYEQYF

j_gene: TRBJ1-2
abundance: many
d_gene: .
v_gene: TRBV12-3/TRBV12-4
CDR3nt: TGTGCCAGCAGTTTAACATCTCACTATGGCTACACCTTC
CDR3aa: CASSLTSHYGYTF

j_gene: TRBJ1-2
abundance: .
d_gene: TRBD1
v_gene: TRBV6-1
CDR3nt: TGTGCCAGCAGTCCCCAGGGGACAGTGGTTTTATTAGGTGACTATGGCTACACCTTC
CDR3aa: CASSPQGTVVLLGDYGYTF

j_gene: TRBJ2-3
abundance: many
d_gene: .
v_gene: TRBV20-1
CDR3nt: TGCAGTGCTAGAGACCCCCCTACGCAGTATTTT
CDR3aa: CSARDPPTQYF

j_gene: TRBJ2-2
abundance: many
d_gene: TRBD2
v_gene: TRBV6-6
CDR3nt: TGTGCCAGCACCCTAGCGGTTACCGGGGAGCTGTTTTTT
CDR3aa: CASTLAVTGELFF

j_gene: TRBJ2-7
abundance: few
d_gene: .
v_gene: TRBV2
CDR3nt: TGTGCCAGCAGTGTCGAGGATTATTCGGGGTACGAGCAGTACTTC
CDR3aa: CASSVEDYSGYEQYF

j_gene: TRBJ2-1
abundance: .
d_gene: TRBD2
v_gene: TRBV28
CDR3nt: TGTGCCAGCAGTTCCCTAGCGGGAGTGAACAATGAGCAGTTCTTC
CDR3aa: CASSSLAGVNNEQFF

j_gene: TRBJ2-1
abundance: few
d_gene: TRBD2
v_gene: TRBV12-3/TRBV12-4
CDR3nt: TGTGCCAGCAGTACCTGGACTAGCGGGAACTACAATGAGCAGTTCTTC
CDR3aa: CASSTWTSGNYNEQFF

j_gene: TRBJ2-5
abundance: many
d_gene: TRBD2
v_gene: TRBV7-9
CDR3nt: TGTGCCAGCAGCCCCTCAGCGGGGGCTATTTTCCAAGAGACCCAGTACTTC
CDR3aa: CASSPSAGAIFQETQYF